The next 6 T cell receptor beta chains were all read from a single sample in a study of blood T cell repertoires in COVID-19. Using immunoSEQ multiplex PCR, the repertoire was profiled, and TCRdb retains in-frame clones only, with some absent. The data hold fewer than 200,000 clones, with approximately 84% observed a single time. The specimen sequenced was peripheral blood. Source of these receptors: a man aged 40-50 years who had recovered from COVID-19.

V usage is TRBV6-5 and J usage is TRBJ1-2; 8 positions agree with TRBD1. The V and J ends lost 6 bases and 6 bases, in that order; junction bases with no gene match: 9. Looked up from germline, CDR1 is MNHEY and CDR2 is SVGAGI. The CDR3 has 14 amino acids. This CDR3 is CASSRQGRRDGYTF. The CDR3 nucleotides are TGTGCCAGCAGCAGACAGGGGAGGCGGGATGGCTACACCTTC.

This clone was recorded only once. DNA of the CDR3: TGTGCCAGCTCGACAGGGGGGGTCACTGAAGCTTTCTTT. Amino acids: CASSTGGVTEAFF. The chain combines TRBV2 with TRBJ1-1; 9 positions agree with TRBD1. Germline trimming cut 8 bases from V and 4 bases from J; bases unmatched to any gene: 5. The CDR3 has 13 amino acids. Germline assignment: CDR1 SNHLY and CDR2 FYNNEI.

V gene TRBV27 combines with J gene TRBJ2-7; TRBD1 matches at 9 bases. The CDR3 covers 14 residues. Losses at the gene ends were 5 bases for V and 4 bases for J; bases not matched to a gene: 6. CDR1 is MNHEY, CDR2 SMNVEV, per germline (reference sequence). The CDR3 protein is CASSHDGTGYEQYF. The CDR3 DNA is TGTGCCAGCAGTCACGACGGGACAGGGTACGAGCAGTACTTC.

The chain employs TRBV20-1 and TRBJ1-2; no clear D. The length of the CDR3 is 11 residues. Germline lookup yields CDR1 DFQATT and CDR2 SNEGSKA (reference sequence). Trimming removed 3 bases from V and 3 bases from J, with 5 bases in between. The CDR3 sequence: CSASPDYGYTF. Here the CDR3 DNA reads TGCAGTGCTAGCCCCGACTATGGCTACACCTTC.

The chain has TRBV7-2 and TRBJ2-3, with a possible D match to TRBD1 (5 bases). V lost 2 bases and J 6 bases, leaving 15 bases between the germline ends. The V gene's germline CDR1 is SGHTA and CDR2 FQGNSA. The CDR3 covers 15 residues. The DNA of the CDR3 is TGTGCCAGCAGCTTAACCGACAGCCTGGCCGATACGCAGTATTTT. Translated: CASSLTDSLADTQYF.

This chain joins TRBV13 and TRBJ1-4; D gene unclear. Germline V gene sequence: CDR1 PRHDT, CDR2 FYEKMQ (reference sequence). The CDR3 covers 14 residues. The V end lost 5 bases, the J end lost 6 bases, and 13 bases lay between the germline ends. The CDR3 sequence is CASSDTNGYEKLFF. The CDR3, as DNA: TGTGCCAGCAGCGACACGAATGGGTATGAAAAACTGTTTTTT.